The 8 T cell receptor beta chains below were found in one sample sequenced in a study of human T cells and chemical hapten exposure. This sample's time point: patch test 1, 2 weeks after DPC sensitization. Treatment described: therapeutic diphenylcyclopropenone sensitization with weekly scalp DPC. A single record per CDR3 protein comes from TCRdb applying MiXCR to the RACE reads. The sample lists about 100,000 distinct CDR3 sequences, about 11% occurring once. Sequencing was performed on whole blood, taken in connection with sensitization to the hapten diphenylcyclopropenone (DPC). The receptors shown here come from a woman aged 40-49 years with alopecia areata. Some clones in this sample may be carry-over from other donors' samples.

The chain combines TRBV18 with TRBJ1-5; the D gene is possibly TRBD1 (5 bases). The CDR3 totals 15 residues. The germline V and J ends were trimmed by 3 bases and 7 bases, with 16 bases remaining between them. Germline V gives CDR1 KGHSH, CDR2 LQKENI. For the CDR3, the DNA is TGTGCCAGCTCACCCCTGGGGACCGGATCCCAGCCCCAGCATTTT. It is translated as CASSPLGTGSQPQHF.

This clonotype was counted only a few times. The rearrangement uses TRBV20-1 and TRBJ2-7, with TRBD1 identical over 9 bases. This CDR3 has 15 amino acids. After removal of 2 bases from V and 3 bases from J, the junction contained 8 bases not matched to a gene. CDR1 DFQATT and CDR2 SNEGSKA come from the germline V gene (reference sequence). CDR3 sequence reads: CSARYPGTGSYEQYF. In nucleotides, the CDR3 is TGCAGTGCTAGATACCCAGGGACAGGGAGCTACGAGCAGTACTTC.

This clonotype was found a few times. CDR3 sequence (DNA): TGTGCCAGTAAAATGACAGCTGATAATTCACCCCTCCACTTT. Protein: CASKMTADNSPLHF. The genes are TRBV6-5 and TRBJ1-6, with D perhaps matching TRBD1 (5 bases). CDR1 and CDR2 from the germline V gene are MNHEY and SVGAGI. With 9 bases removed from V and 5 bases from J, the gap between germline ends came to 14 bases. This CDR3 is built from 14 residues.

This clonotype appeared a few times. J is TRBJ2-1 and V is TRBV28; D is possibly TRBD2 (6 bases). Deletions cut 6 bases from V and 5 bases from J, with 23 bases between. The CDR3 covers 17 residues. CDR1 is MDHEN and CDR2 is SYDVKM in the germline V gene. CDR3 residues: CASSPRPLLRGDNEQFF. CDR3 coding DNA: TGTGCCAGCAGCCCCCGCCCCCTCCTGCGGGGTGACAATGAGCAGTTCTTC.

V and J are TRBV6-2 or TRBV6-3 and TRBJ2-5; D might be TRBD2 (6 bases). The CDR3 is made up of 13 amino acids. V was shortened by 8 bases and J by 7 bases, with 17 bases between the two germline ends. Looked up from germline, CDR1 is MNHEY and CDR2 is SVGEGT. For the CDR3, the DNA is TGTGCCAGCCGGCGGGATCAGGCAGGGACCCAGTACTTC. Its translation: CASRRDQAGTQYF.

J is TRBJ2-1 and V is TRBV7-9; D is perhaps TRBD2 (6 bases). Trimming left V 2 bases short and J 0 bases short, with 11 bases between. CDR3 size: 16 residues. Germline loops: CDR1 SEHNR, CDR2 FQNEAQ (reference sequence). DNA for the CDR3: TGTGCCAGCAGCTTACCCTCGGGAGTCTCCTACAATGAGCAGTTCTTC. Encoded protein: CASSLPSGVSYNEQFF. Together with reference TRBV7-9 and TRBJ2-1, the CDR3 gives the full variable domain: DTGVSQNPRHKITKRGQNVTFRCDPISEHNRLYWYRQTLGQGPEFLTYFQNEAQLEKSRLLSDRFSAERPKGSFSTLEIQRTEQGDSAMYLCASSLPSGVSYNEQFFGPGTRLTVL.

This chain links TRBV4-3 with TRBJ2-7, with 12 bases lining up with TRBD1. The CDR3 runs 20 residues. After removal of 3 bases from V and 2 bases from J, the junction contained 17 bases not matched to a gene. The germline CDR1 and CDR2 sequences are LGHNA and YSLEER. CDR3 residues: CASSQELRGQGAINTYEQYF. In DNA form, the CDR3 reads TGCGCCAGCAGCCAGGAATTGAGGGGACAGGGGGCAATAAACACCTACGAGCAGTACTTC.

This clonotype was seen more than once but under ten times. V and J are TRBV29-1 and TRBJ2-7, with 8 bases identical to TRBD1. Germline trimming cut 7 bases from V and 2 bases from J; bases unmatched to any gene: 7. Germline assignment: CDR1 SQVTM and CDR2 ANQGSEA. The CDR3 spans 13 residues. CDR3 sequence reads: CSARGRVTYEQYF. The CDR3 nucleotides read TGCAGCGCCAGGGGGCGCGTGACCTACGAGCAGTACTTC.